This T cell receptor (beta chain) is drawn from a study of T-cell memory formation after mild COVID-19. Study information: Largely donor-specific TCR clusters were found.

With 8 bases removed from V and 4 bases from J, the gap between germline ends came to 11 bases. This CDR3 is 12 amino acids long. Germline CDR1 LGHDT, CDR2 YNNKEL (reference sequence). TCRdb used MiXCR to reprocess the 5' RACE reads, holding one entry per CDR3 protein. The sample contains about 400,000 distinct CDR3 sequences, approximately 15% of which appear only once. Broader study findings: Shrinking CD4+ clones resided mostly in CM and EM, and CD8+ ones in EMRA. Clones that shrank (day 15 to 85) were balanced CD4/CD8, whereas later expanders leaned CD4+.

As for this clonotype: As yet, its antigen is unknown.

Sequencing used PBMCs or a T cell subset sorted from them (not recorded which). This rearrangement joins TRBV3-1 to TRBJ1-1; TRBD1 might be the D (6 bases). The TCR sequence derives from a man aged 18 to 30 who had mild COVID-19 (a few samples of this study predate the infection). Cell type and time point are not known. DNA of the CDR3: TGTGCCAGCTTGGGGGCAGGCACTGAAGCTTTCTTT. Translated: CASLGAGTEAFF.